This paragraph covers one T cell receptor (beta chain) sequence. One entry per CDR3 protein results from TCRdb running MiXCR on the 5' RACE reads. This sample has under 40,000 distinct CDR3 sequences, with roughly 5.8% found just once. Regarding time point: sample taken at primary tumor resection. No cell sorting; template was whole RNA from tumor, lung tissue or PBMC. 72 TRACERx patients with early, untreated non-small cell lung cancer donated samples. The CDR3 extends over 16 amino acids. The germline gives CDR1 LNHDA, CDR2 SQIVND (reference sequence). The V gene lost 5 bases and the J gene lost 2 bases, with 13 bases spanning the gap. The data were taken from a study of spatial heterogeneity in lung cancer.

The chain employs TRBV19 and TRBJ2-6; D is unclear. This TCR came from a male donor with early-stage non-small cell lung cancer. Sequenced material: PBMCs, taken at surgery. The CDR3 spells CASSSLKSAGANVLTF. The CDR3 bases are TGTGCCAGTAGTTCCTTGAAGTCAGCTGGGGCCAACGTCCTGACTTTC.